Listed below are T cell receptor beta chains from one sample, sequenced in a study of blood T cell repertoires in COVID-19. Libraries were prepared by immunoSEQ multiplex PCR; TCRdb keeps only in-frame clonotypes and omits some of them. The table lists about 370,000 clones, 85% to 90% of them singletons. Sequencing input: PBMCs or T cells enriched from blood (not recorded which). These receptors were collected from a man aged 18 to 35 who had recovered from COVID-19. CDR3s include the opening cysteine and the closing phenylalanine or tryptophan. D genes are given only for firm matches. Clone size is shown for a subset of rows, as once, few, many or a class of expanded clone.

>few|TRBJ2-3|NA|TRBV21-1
CASSNSGLAGPDTQYF
TGTGCCAGCAGCAACTCGGGACTAGCGGGGCCAGATACGCAGTATTTT
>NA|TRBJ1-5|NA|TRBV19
CASSGASLNQPQHF
TGTGCCAGTAGTGGGGCGAGCCTCAATCAGCCCCAGCATTTT
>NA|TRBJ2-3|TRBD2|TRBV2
CASSYGGRSTDTQYF
TGTGCCAGCAGCTACGGGGGGAGGAGCACAGATACGCAGTATTTT
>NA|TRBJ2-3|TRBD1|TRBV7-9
CASLQGQSTDTQYF
TGTGCCAGCTTACAGGGGCAAAGCACAGATACGCAGTATTTT
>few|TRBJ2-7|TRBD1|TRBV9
CASSVVGQGAAEQYF
TGTGCCAGCAGCGTAGTGGGACAGGGGGCAGCCGAGCAGTACTTC
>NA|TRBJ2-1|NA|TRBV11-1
CASSARGLEQFF
TGTGCCAGCAGCGCCCGGGGGTTGGAGCAGTTCTTC
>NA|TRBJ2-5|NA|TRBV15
CATSRDLPPSTQYF
TGTGCCACCAGCAGAGATCTACCCCCGAGTACCCAGTACTTC
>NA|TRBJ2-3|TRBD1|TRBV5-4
CASSSGQGGMSTDTQYF
TGTGCCAGCAGCTCCGGACAGGGAGGTATGAGCACAGATACGCAGTATTTT
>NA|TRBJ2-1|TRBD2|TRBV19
CASSLSSGTSYNEQFF
TGTGCCAGTAGTTTATCTAGCGGGACCTCCTACAATGAGCAGTTCTTC
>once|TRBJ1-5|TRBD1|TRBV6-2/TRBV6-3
CASSRQGGAGNQPQHF
TGTGCCAGCAGCCGACAGGGGGGAGCAGGCAATCAGCCCCAGCATTTT
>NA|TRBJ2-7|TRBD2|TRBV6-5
CASSYSGLAGNYEQYF
TGTGCCAGCAGTTACTCGGGACTAGCGGGGAACTACGAGCAGTACTTC
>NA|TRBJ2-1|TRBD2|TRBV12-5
CASGSGGLYNEQFF
TGTGCTAGTGGTTCGGGGGGACTCTACAATGAGCAGTTCTTC
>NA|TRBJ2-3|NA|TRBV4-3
CASSYRAPDTQYF
TGCGCCAGCAGCTACAGGGCTCCAGATACGCAGTATTTT
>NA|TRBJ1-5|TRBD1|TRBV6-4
CASRSLDRGLGFFENQPQHF
TGTGCCAGCAGGTCCCTCGACAGGGGGCTTGGCTTCTTCGAAAATCAGCCCCAGCATTTT
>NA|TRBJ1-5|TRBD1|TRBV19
CASSPGTEFNQPQHF
TGTGCCAGTAGTCCCGGGACAGAATTTAATCAGCCCCAGCATTTT
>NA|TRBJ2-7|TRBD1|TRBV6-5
CASSRDRAGEQYF
TGTGCCAGCAGTCGGGACAGGGCTGGGGAGCAGTACTTC
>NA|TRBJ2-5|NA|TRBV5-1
CASSLEGVRETQYF
TGCGCCAGCAGCTTGGAGGGGGTGAGAGAGACCCAGTACTTC
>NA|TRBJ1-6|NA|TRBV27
CASSLLFPDGSSYNSPLHF
TGTGCCAGCAGTTTATTGTTTCCCGACGGGAGCTCCTATAATTCACCCCTCCACTTT
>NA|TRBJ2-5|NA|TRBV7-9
CASSLTQGRGETQYF
TGTGCCAGCAGCCTAACGCAGGGTAGGGGAGAGACCCAGTACTTC
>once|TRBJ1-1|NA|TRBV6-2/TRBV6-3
CASSPLGAEAFF
TGTGCCAGCAGCCCTCTAGGGGCCGAAGCTTTCTTT
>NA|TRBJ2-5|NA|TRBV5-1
CASSLGQERGSQYF
TGCGCCAGCAGCTTGGGACAGGAGAGGGGATCCCAGTACTTC
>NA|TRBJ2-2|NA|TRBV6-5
CASSYVGAGELFF
TGTGCCAGCAGTTACGTTGGAGCCGGGGAGCTGTTTTTT
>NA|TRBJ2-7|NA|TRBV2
CASRRISEAYEQYF
TGTGCCAGCAGGCGGATTAGCGAGGCGTACGAGCAGTACTTC
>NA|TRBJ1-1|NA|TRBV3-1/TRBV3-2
CASSQSTEAFF
TGTGCCAGCAGCCAGAGTACTGAAGCTTTCTTT
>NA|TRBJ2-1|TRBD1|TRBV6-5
CASSHGQGLLF
TGTGCCAGCAGCCATGGACAGGGGCTGCTCTTC